The rows below give T cell receptor beta chains drawn from one sample of a study of glioma-infiltrating T cells after dendritic cell vaccination. Measured with immunoSEQ multiplex PCR; TCRdb has only the in-frame clones, and not every one. The sample carries over 80,000 clones, roughly four fifths recorded once. The sample in question was blood, obtained after dendritic cell vaccination. The receptors originated from a human donor with glioblastoma. The CDR3 runs from the conserved cysteine through the conserved F or W. D genes are given only for firm matches. Only part of the rows carry a size: once, few, many, or a class if the clone is expanded.

cdr3_nt	cdr3_aa	clone_size	d_call	j_call	cdr3_length	v_call
TGTGCCAGCAGTGAGAGTTATAATCAGCCCCAGCATTTT	CASSESYNQPQHF	NA	NA	TRBJ1-5	13	TRBV6-1
TGTGCCAGCAGGGGGCTGGTGAACACCGGGGAGCTGTTTTTT	CASRGLVNTGELFF	NA	NA	TRBJ2-2	14	TRBV6-1
TGTGCCAGCAGCTCAAATACCAAACTGGAGTTCTTC	CASSSNTKLEFF	NA	NA	TRBJ2-1	12	TRBV11-2
TGTGCCAGCAGCTTGGACAGGGGGCGCCATGAAAAACTGTTTTTT	CASSLDRGRHEKLFF	few	TRBD1	TRBJ1-4	15	TRBV5-8
TGTGCCAGCAGTTTATTGGGTGGGGGCGGACCAGATACGCAGTATTTT	CASSLLGGGGPDTQYF	NA	NA	TRBJ2-3	16	TRBV27
TGTGCCAGCACCTCCGGGCAGGGATATAATTCACCCCTCCACTTT	CASTSGQGYNSPLHF	NA	NA	TRBJ1-6	15	TRBV2
TGTGCCAGCAGCTCGCCGGGAGGAAATGGCTACACCTTC	CASSSPGGNGYTF	NA	NA	TRBJ1-2	13	TRBV11-3
TGTGCCAGCAGTACAGGGTACTCTGGAAACACCATATATTTT	CASSTGYSGNTIYF	NA	NA	TRBJ1-3	14	TRBV27
TGTGCCAGCAGTTACTCGGGACAGGGGGCCTACACTGAAGCTTTCTTT	CASSYSGQGAYTEAFF	NA	TRBD1	TRBJ1-1	16	TRBV6-5
TGTGCCAGCAGCTTAACTGCCAGCGGGAGGGCCGGGGAGCTGTTTTTT	CASSLTASGRAGELFF	NA	TRBD2	TRBJ2-2	16	TRBV7-3
TGTGCCAGCAGCCTTACAGGGGTCTCCTACAATGAGCAGTTCTTC	CASSLTGVSYNEQFF	NA	TRBD1	TRBJ2-1	15	TRBV6-4
TGTGCCAGCAGAGGGGGGAGACTAGCGGGAGGGTCAGATACGCAGTATTTT	CASRGGRLAGGSDTQYF	NA	TRBD2	TRBJ2-3	17	TRBV2